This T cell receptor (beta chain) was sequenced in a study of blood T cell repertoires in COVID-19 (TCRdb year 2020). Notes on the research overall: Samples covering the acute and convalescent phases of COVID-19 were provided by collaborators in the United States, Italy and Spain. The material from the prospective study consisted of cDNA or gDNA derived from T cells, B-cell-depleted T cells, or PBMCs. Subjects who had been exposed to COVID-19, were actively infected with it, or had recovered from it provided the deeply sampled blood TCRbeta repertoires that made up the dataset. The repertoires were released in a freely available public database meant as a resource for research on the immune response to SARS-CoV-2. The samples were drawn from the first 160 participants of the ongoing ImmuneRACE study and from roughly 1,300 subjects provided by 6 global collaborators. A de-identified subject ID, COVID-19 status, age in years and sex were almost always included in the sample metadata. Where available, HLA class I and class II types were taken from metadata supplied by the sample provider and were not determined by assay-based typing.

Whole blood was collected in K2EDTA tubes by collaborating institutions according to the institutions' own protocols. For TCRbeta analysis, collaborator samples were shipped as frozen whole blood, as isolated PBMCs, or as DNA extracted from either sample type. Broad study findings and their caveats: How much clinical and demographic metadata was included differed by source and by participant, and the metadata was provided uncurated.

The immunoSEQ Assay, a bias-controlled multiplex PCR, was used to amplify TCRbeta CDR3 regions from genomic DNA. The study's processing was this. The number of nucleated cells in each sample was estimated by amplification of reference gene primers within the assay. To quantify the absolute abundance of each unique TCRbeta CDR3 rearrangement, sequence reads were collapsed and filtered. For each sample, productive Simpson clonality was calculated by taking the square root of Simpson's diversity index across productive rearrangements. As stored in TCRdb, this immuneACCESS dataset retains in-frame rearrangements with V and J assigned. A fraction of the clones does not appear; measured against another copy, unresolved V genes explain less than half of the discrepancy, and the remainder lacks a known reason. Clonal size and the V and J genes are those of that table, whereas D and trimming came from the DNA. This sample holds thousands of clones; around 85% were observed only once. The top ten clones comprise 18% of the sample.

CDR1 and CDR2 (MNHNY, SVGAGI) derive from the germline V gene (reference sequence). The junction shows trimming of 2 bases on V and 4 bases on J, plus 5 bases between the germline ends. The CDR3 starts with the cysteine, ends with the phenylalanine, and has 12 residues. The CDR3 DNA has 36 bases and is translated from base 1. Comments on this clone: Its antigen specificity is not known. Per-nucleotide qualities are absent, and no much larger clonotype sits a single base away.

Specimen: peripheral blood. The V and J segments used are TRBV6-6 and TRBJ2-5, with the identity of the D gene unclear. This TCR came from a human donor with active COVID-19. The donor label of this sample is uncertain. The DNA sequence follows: TGTGCCAGCAGTTACCGGGTAGAGACCCAGTACTTC. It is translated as CASSYRVETQYF.